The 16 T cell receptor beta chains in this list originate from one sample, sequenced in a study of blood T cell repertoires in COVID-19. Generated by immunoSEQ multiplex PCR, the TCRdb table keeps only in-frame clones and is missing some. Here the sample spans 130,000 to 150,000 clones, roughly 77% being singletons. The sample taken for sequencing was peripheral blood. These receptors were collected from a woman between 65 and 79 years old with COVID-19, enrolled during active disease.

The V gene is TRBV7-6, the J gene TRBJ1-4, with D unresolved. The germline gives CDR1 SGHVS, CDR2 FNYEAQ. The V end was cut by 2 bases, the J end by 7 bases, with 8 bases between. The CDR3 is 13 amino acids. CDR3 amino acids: CASSLLSGEKLFF. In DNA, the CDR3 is TGTGCCAGCAGCTTATTGTCGGGTGAAAAACTGTTTTTT.

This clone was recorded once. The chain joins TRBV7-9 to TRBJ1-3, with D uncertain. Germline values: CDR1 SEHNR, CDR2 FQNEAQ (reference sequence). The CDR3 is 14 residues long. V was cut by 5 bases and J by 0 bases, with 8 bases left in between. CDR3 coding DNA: TGTGCCAGCAGCCCGGTTGTCTCTGGAAACACCATATATTTT. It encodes CASSPVVSGNTIYF.

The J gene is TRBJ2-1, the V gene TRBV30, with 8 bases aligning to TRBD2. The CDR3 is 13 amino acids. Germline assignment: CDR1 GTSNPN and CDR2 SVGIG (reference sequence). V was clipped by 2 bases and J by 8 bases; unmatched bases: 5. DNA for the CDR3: TGTGCCTGGAGTAGGCGGGGGGCCTATGAGCAGTTCTTC. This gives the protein CAWSRRGAYEQFF.

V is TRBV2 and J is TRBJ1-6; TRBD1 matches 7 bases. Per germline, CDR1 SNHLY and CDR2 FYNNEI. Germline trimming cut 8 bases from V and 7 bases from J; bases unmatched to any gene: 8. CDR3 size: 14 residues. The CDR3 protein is CASARGQSNSPLHF. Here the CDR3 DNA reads TGTGCCAGCGCGAGGGGACAGAGCAATTCACCCCTCCACTTT.

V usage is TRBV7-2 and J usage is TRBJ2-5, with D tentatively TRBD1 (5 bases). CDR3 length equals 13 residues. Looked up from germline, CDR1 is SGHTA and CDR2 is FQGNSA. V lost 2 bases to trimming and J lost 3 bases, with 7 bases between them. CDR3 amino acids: CASSLSREETQYF. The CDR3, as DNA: TGTGCCAGCAGCTTAAGCAGGGAAGAGACCCAGTACTTC.

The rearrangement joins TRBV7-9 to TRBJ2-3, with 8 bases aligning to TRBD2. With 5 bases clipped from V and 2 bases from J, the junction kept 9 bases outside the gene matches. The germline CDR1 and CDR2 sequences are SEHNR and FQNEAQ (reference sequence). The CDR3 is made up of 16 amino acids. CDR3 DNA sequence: TGTGCCAGCAGCCCACGGACTAGCTCCTACACAGATACGCAGTATTTT. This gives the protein CASSPRTSSYTDTQYF. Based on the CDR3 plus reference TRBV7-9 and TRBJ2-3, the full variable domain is DTGVSQNPRHKITKRGQNVTFRCDPISEHNRLYWYRQTLGQGPEFLTYFQNEAQLEKSRLLSDRFSAERPKGSFSTLEIQRTEQGDSAMYLCASSPRTSSYTDTQYFGPGTRLTVL.

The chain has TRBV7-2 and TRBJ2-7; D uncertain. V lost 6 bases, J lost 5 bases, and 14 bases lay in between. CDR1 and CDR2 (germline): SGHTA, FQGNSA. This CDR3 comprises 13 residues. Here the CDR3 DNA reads TGTGCCAGCAGTGTAAATCTCGGAGACGAGCAGTACTTC. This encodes CASSVNLGDEQYF.

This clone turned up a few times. CDR3 protein: CASGHGGGSNQPQHF. DNA of the CDR3: TGTGCCAGCGGGCATGGGGGCGGTAGCAATCAGCCCCAGCATTTT. V usage is TRBV2 and J usage is TRBJ1-5, with D perhaps matching TRBD1 (6 bases). V lost 8 bases and J lost 0, with 14 bases in between. Germline CDR1 SNHLY, CDR2 FYNNEI. This CDR3 region has 15 residues. The full variable domain, with the rest looked up from reference TRBV2 and TRBJ1-5, is EPEVTQTPSHQVTQMGQEVILRCVPISNHLYFYWYRQILGQKVEFLVSFYNNEISEKSEIFDDQFSVERPDGSNFTLKIRSTKLEDSAMYFCASGHGGGSNQPQHFGDGTRLSIL.

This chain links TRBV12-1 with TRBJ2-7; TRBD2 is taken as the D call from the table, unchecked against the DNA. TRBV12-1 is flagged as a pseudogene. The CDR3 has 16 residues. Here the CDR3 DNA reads TGTGCCAGCAGCTTTGGACTAGCGGGGGCTACCTACGAGCAGTACTTC. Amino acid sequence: CASSFGLAGATYEQYF.

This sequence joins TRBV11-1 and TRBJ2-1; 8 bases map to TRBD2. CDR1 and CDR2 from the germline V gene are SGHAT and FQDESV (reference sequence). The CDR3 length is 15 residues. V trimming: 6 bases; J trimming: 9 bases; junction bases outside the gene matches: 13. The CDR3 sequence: CASSPGPGGSGEQFF. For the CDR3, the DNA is TGTGCCAGCAGTCCTGGGCCGGGGGGGAGCGGTGAGCAGTTCTTC.

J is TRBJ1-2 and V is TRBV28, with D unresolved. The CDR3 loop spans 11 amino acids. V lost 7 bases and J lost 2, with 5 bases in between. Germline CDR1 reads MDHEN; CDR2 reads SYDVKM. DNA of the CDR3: TGTGCCAGCAATATAAACTATGGCTACACCTTC. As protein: CASNINYGYTF.

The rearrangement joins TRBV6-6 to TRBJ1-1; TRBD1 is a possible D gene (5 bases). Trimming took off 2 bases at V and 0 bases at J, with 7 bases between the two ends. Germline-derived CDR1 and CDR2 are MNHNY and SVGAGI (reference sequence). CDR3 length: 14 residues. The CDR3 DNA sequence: TGTGCCAGCAGTTACCAGGGAATGAACACTGAAGCTTTCTTT. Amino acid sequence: CASSYQGMNTEAFF.

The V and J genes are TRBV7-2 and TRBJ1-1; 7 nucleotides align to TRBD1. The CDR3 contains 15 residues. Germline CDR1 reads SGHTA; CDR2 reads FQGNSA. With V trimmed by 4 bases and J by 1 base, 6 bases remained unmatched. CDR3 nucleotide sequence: TGTGCCAGCAGCTCAGGGGGGCCGAGGAACACTGAAGCTTTCTTT. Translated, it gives CASSSGGPRNTEAFF.

The CDR3 here is CASSEGLREKLFF. CDR3 nucleotide sequence: TGTGCCAGCAGTGAGGGACTTCGCGAAAAACTGTTTTTT. The chain couples TRBV6-1 to TRBJ1-4; D perhaps matches TRBD1 (5 bases). The CDR3 runs 13 residues. The germline V gene encodes CDR1 MNHNS and CDR2 SASEGT. Trimming stripped 3 bases from V and 8 bases from J, with 10 bases between.

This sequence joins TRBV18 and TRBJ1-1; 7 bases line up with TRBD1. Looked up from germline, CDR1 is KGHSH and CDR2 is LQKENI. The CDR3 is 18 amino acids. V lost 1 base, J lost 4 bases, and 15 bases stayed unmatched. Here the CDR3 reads CASSPRTGSTRPLTEAFF. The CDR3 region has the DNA TGTGCCAGCTCACCACGGACAGGCTCAACACGGCCTCTCACTGAAGCTTTCTTT.

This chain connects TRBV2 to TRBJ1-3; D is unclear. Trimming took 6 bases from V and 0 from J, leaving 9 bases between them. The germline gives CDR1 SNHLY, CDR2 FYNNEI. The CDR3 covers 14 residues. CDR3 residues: CASSPGSSGNTIYF. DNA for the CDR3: TGTGCCAGCAGCCCAGGAAGCTCTGGAAACACCATATATTTT.